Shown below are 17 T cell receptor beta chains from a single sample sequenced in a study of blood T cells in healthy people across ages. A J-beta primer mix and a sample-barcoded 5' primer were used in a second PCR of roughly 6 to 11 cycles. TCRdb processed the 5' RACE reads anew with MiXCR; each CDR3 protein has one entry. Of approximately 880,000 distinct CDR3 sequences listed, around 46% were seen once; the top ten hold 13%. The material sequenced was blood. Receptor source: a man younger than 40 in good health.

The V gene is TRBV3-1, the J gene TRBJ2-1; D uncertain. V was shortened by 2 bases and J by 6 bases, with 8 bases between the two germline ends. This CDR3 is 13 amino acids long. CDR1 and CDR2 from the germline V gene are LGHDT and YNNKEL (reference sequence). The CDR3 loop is CASSQTGFNEQFF. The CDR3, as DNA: TGTGCCAGCAGCCAAACCGGTTTCAATGAGCAGTTCTTC.

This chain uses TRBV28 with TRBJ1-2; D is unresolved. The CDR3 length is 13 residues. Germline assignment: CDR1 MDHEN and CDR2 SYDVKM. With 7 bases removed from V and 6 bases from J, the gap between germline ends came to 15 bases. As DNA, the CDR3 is TGTGCCAGCACCCTAGAAAAGGATAATGGCTACACCTTC. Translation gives CASTLEKDNGYTF.

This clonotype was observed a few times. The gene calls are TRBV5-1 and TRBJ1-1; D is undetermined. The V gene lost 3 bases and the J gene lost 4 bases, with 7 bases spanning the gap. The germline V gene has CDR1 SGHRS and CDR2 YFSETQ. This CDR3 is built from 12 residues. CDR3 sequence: CASSYPTTEAFF. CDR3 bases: TGCGCCAGCAGCTACCCGACCACTGAAGCTTTCTTT.

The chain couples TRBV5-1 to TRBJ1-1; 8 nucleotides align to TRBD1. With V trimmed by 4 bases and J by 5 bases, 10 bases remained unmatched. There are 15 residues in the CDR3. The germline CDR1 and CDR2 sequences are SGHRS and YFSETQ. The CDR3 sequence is CASSPNGQGRTEAFF. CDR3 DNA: TGCGCCAGCAGCCCCAATGGACAGGGTAGGACTGAAGCTTTCTTT.

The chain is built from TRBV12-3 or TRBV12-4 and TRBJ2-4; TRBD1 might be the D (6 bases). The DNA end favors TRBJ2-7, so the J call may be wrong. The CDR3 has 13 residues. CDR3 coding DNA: TGTGCCAGCAGTTGGCAGGGGTTCTACGAGCAGTACTTC. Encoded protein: CASSWQGFYEQYF.

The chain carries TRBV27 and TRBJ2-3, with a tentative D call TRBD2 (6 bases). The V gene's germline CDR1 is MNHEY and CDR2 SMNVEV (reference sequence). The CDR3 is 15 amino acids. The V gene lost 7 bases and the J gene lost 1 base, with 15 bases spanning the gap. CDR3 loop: CASNRRGPGTDTQYF. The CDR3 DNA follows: TGTGCCAGCAATAGGCGGGGCCCGGGCACAGATACGCAGTATTTT.

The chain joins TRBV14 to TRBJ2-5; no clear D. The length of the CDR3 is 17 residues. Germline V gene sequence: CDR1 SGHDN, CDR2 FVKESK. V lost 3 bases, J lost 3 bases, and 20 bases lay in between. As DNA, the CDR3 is TGTGCCAGCAGCCACCACGCCAACAGCTACTTTAAAGAGACCCAGTACTTC. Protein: CASSHHANSYFKETQYF.

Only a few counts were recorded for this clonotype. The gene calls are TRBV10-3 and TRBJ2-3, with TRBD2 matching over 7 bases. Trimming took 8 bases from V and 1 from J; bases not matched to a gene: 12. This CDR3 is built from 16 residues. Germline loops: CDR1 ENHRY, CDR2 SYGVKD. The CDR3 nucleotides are TGTGCCATCGGAGCTTCTGGCGGGGGAGGCACAGATACGCAGTATTTT. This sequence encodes CAIGASGGGGTDTQYF.

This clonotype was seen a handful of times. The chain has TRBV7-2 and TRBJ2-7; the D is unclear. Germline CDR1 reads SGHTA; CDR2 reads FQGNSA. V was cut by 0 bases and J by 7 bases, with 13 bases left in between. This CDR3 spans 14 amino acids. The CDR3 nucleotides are TGTGCCAGCAGCTTAGCTTTTACTGCCGAAGAGCAGTACTTC. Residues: CASSLAFTAEEQYF.

The CDR3 is CASSPNGVFWDNEQFF. In nucleotides, the CDR3 is TGTGCCAGCAGCCCGAACGGGGTGTTTTGGGACAATGAGCAGTTCTTC. The chain carries TRBV7-9 and TRBJ2-1, with TRBD2 as a possible D gene (5 bases). V was cut by 5 bases and J by 5 bases, with 19 bases left in between. CDR3 length equals 16 residues. In germline, CDR1 is SEHNR, CDR2 FQNEAQ (reference sequence).

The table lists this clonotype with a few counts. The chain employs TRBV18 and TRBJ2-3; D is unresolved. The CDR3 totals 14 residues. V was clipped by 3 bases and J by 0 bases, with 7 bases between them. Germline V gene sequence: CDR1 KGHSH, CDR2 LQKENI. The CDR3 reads CASSPQRSTDTQYF. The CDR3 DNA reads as TGTGCCAGCTCACCGCAGCGAAGCACAGATACGCAGTATTTT.

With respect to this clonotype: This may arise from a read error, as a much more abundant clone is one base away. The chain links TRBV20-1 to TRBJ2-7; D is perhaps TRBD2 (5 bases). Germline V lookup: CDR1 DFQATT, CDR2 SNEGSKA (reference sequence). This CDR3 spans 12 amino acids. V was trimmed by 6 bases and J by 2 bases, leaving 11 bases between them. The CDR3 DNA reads TGCAGTGCGAACGAGGGTCCCTACGAGCAGTACTTC. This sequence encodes CSANEGPYEQYF.

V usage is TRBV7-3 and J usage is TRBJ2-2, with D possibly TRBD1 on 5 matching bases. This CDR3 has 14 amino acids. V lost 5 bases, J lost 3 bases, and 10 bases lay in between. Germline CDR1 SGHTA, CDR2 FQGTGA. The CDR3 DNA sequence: TGTGCCAGCAGCCCAGGGTACGACACCGGGGAGCTGTTTTTT. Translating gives CASSPGYDTGELFF.

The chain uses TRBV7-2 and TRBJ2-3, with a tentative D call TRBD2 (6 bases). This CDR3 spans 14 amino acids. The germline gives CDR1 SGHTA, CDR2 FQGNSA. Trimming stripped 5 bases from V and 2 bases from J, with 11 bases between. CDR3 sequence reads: CASSDTSHTDTQYF. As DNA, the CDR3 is TGTGCCAGCAGCGACACTAGCCACACAGATACGCAGTATTTT.

The CDR3 DNA follows: TGCGCCAGCAGCCAAACCCACCTAGCGGGGGGTAGGTACTTC. This encodes CASSQTHLAGGRYF. The chain has TRBV4-1 and TRBJ2-5; 11 nucleotides align to TRBD2. V was clipped by 2 bases and J by 13 bases; unmatched bases: 9. The germline CDR1 and CDR2 sequences are MGHRA and YSYEKL. The CDR3 covers 14 residues.

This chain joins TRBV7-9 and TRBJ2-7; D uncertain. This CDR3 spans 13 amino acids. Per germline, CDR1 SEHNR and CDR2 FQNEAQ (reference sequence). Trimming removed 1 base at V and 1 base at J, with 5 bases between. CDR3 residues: CASSLVLSYEQYF. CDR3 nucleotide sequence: TGTGCCAGCAGCTTAGTCCTGTCCTACGAGCAGTACTTC.

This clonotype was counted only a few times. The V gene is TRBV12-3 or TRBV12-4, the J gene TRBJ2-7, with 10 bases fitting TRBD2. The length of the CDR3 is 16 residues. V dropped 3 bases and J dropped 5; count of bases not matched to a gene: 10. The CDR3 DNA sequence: TGTGCCAGCAGTTTGGGTAGCGGGGGGCCTCTCCACGAGCAGTACTTC. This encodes CASSLGSGGPLHEQYF.